This TCR beta chain comes out of a study of T cells after posttransplantation cyclophosphamide. Findings of the study overall: Recipient CMV seropositivity and CMV reactivation strongly tracked TRB clonality.

The related graft donor's blood sample was taken on the day of bone marrow donation. This clone was detected only once. As yet, its antigen is unknown. TCRdb keeps only in-frame clones here, not all; method: immunoSEQ multiplex PCR. The profile covers about 3,000 clones, with 70% to 90% appearing a single time and about 11% taken by the ten largest. The TCR sequence derives from a woman aged 45 to 65 in good health and a related stem cell transplant donor. The sample comprised CD8+ T cells sorted from PBMCs.

This chain's CDR3 is CASSVGGDTEAFF. The CDR3 nucleotides read TGTGCCAGCAGCGTAGGGGGAGACACTGAAGCTTTCTTT. The chain joins TRBV9 to TRBJ1-1, with D unresolved. Germline V gene sequence: CDR1 SGDLS, CDR2 YYNGEE. This CDR3 spans 13 amino acids. Trimming shortened V by 0 bases and J by 3 bases, and 6 bases separated the two germline ends.